The 4 T cell receptor beta chains below all came from one sample that was sequenced in a study of blood T cell repertoires in COVID-19. Using immunoSEQ multiplex PCR, the repertoire was profiled, and TCRdb retains in-frame clones only, with some absent. The data show about 120,000 clones, around 87% seen once. Sequencing input: peripheral blood. The receptors were sampled from a woman in her 70s with acute or convalescent COVID-19.

This chain connects TRBV5-4 to TRBJ1-6; weak D call: TRBD1 (5 bases). CDR1 and CDR2 from the germline V gene are SGHNT and YYREEE (reference sequence). Trimming removed 0 bases from V and 7 bases from J, with 8 bases in between. The CDR3 runs 14 residues. In DNA, the CDR3 is TGTGCCAGCAGCTTGGCAGGGTACAATTCACCCCTCCACTTT. This translates into CASSLAGYNSPLHF.

The chain uses TRBV19 and TRBJ1-5; TRBD1 agrees at 8 bases. V was clipped by 6 bases and J by 3 bases; unmatched bases: 7. CDR3 length equals 15 residues. Per the germline V gene, CDR1 is LNHDA and CDR2 is SQIVND (reference sequence). As DNA, the CDR3 is TGTGCCAGTAGCAAAGGCAGGGGGCTCAATCAGCCCCAGCATTTT. Residues: CASSKGRGLNQPQHF.

The CDR3 spells CASSFSGRSYEQYF. CDR3 coding DNA: TGTGCCAGCAGTTTCTCAGGGCGCTCCTACGAGCAGTACTTC. The gene calls are TRBV27 and TRBJ2-7; a possible D gene is TRBD1 (5 bases). The V and J ends lost 3 bases and 0 bases respectively, with 9 bases between them. The CDR3 consists of 14 residues. Germline V CDR1 and CDR2: MNHEY, SMNVEV (reference sequence).

This rearrangement joins TRBV5-5 to TRBJ1-1; D is uncertain. V lost 6 bases and J lost 2, with 8 bases in between. Germline loops: CDR1 SGHKS, CDR2 YYEKEE (reference sequence). The CDR3 sequence is 12 residues long. The CDR3 DNA is TGTGCCAGCAACCGGGTAAACACTGAAGCTTTCTTT. Translating gives CASNRVNTEAFF.